These T cell receptor beta chains were read from a single sample in a study of cytomegalovirus exposure and HLA in healthy donors. Generated by immunoSEQ multiplex PCR, the TCRdb table keeps only in-frame clones and is missing some. This table holds 75,000 to 100,000 clones, 65% to 85% found once. Sequences were obtained from PBMCs. The receptors shown here come from a man aged 35-49 years in good health and CMV-seronegative. Both conserved end residues are trimmed from each CDR3.

J	V	CDR3
TRBJ1-2	TRBV28	ASRRGQVYGYT
TRBJ1-1	TRBV5-1	ASSVLAGDTEAF
TRBJ2-7	TRBV29-1	SVALGVGQGGEQY
TRBJ2-6	TRBV19	ASTLRSGLTSGANVLT
TRBJ1-1	TRBV5-1	ASSLAGAGHWTEAF
TRBJ2-2	TRBV9	ASSVEGTGGNGELF
TRBJ1-1	TRBV5-1	ASSLDTAGQAF
TRBJ2-5	TRBV30	AWSRGQGPGETQY
TRBJ1-4	TRBV28	ASSTPTGKDEKLF
TRBJ2-4	TRBV27	ASSLGSGAKNIQY
TRBJ2-4	TRBV28	ASSLTGMDIQY
TRBJ2-7	TRBV14	ASSLGLAGATPSYEQY
TRBJ1-1	TRBV5-1	ASSYPGQGDVTEAF
TRBJ1-3	TRBV11-3	ASSPRQGVSGNTIY
TRBJ1-2	TRBV5-1	ASGPAGANYGYT
TRBJ2-7	TRBV5-1	ASSLATGFSYEQY
TRBJ2-2	TRBV6-6	ASSLSGRNTGELF
TRBJ2-5	TRBV11-3	ASSLSPGAETQY
TRBJ1-2	TRBV19	ASSSQGTTNYGYT
TRBJ2-1	TRBV27	ASSLGADSYNEQF
TRBJ2-7	TRBV6-1	ASSESAGGIYEQY
TRBJ2-7	TRBV10-3	AISDVPPTYEQY
TRBJ1-2	TRBV5-4	ASSLSVQADYGYT
TRBJ1-6	TRBV6-6	ASSYGQILNSPLH
TRBJ1-6	TRBV13	ASSPQNERGLNSPLH
TRBJ1-1	TRBV5-6	ASSVDRGPEAF
TRBJ1-6	TRBV7-9	ASSLQGGSPLH
TRBJ2-7	TRBV7-8	ASRSREGSLEQY
TRBJ2-3	TRBV5-1	ASSLGDRISTDTQY
TRBJ2-3	TRBV5-1	ASTYSDTQY
TRBJ2-5	TRBV5-8	ASSPGQGSRETQY
TRBJ1-3	TRBV10-2	ASSQGGNTIY
TRBJ2-6	TRBV5-4	ASSLAAPSSGANVLT
TRBJ2-1	TRBV9	ASSGSGGSQF
TRBJ1-1	TRBV30	AWSATWRSNRGYTEAF
TRBJ1-1	TRBV30	ASMAPRDEAF
TRBJ2-1	TRBV11-3	ASSLGLAGVYEQF
TRBJ2-3	TRBV27	ASIKSPSGRVRSTDTQY
TRBJ2-1	TRBV2	ASRERTGGGEQF
TRBJ2-7	TRBV7-9	ASSRKAGGPLEQY
TRBJ2-1	TRBV29-1	SVAPSSSYNEQF
TRBJ2-1	TRBV7-2	ASSLATLAGGLHNEQF
TRBJ1-3	TRBV7-9	ASSLRGAGNTIY
TRBJ1-3	TRBV9	ASSAGGSGNTIY
.	TRBV5-4	ASSSGTGGSYEQY
TRBJ2-7	TRBV7-8	ASSFTRGNYEQY
TRBJ2-7	TRBV5-1	ASSPPGVPYEQY
TRBJ2-7	TRBV27	ASRRQGTYEQY
TRBJ1-5	TRBV10-3	AISGQVDQPQH
TRBJ2-2	TRBV6-1	ASSEVQGAIVLAGGHVTGELF
TRBJ2-1	TRBV30	AWSRFSGEQF
TRBJ1-1	TRBV5-1	ASSLVGTLRPTEAF
TRBJ2-2	TRBV4-1	ASSQDRSGGAGELF
TRBJ1-5	TRBV30	AWSVGQGNQPQH
TRBJ1-2	TRBV11-2	ASSQRTGGYT